This T cell receptor (beta chain) was captured by sequencing in a study of technical replicates of blood from a handful of donors. Repertoires were generated with immunoSEQ multiplex PCR, while TCRdb's copy carries only in-frame clones and drops some. The table lists about 90,000 clones, about nine tenths of them singletons. Specimen: T cells isolated from PBMCs. The sequence came from a human donor in good health.

The CDR3 sequence is CASSGQGTDTQYF. The DNA of the CDR3 is TGCGCCAGCAGTGGACAGGGCACAGATACGCAGTATTTT. The chain joins TRBV10-1 to TRBJ2-3, with D possibly matching TRBD1 (6 bases). Per the germline V gene, CDR1 is WNHNN and CDR2 is SYGVQD (reference sequence). This CDR3 region has 13 residues. The V gene lost 4 bases and the J gene lost 1 base, with 6 bases spanning the gap.